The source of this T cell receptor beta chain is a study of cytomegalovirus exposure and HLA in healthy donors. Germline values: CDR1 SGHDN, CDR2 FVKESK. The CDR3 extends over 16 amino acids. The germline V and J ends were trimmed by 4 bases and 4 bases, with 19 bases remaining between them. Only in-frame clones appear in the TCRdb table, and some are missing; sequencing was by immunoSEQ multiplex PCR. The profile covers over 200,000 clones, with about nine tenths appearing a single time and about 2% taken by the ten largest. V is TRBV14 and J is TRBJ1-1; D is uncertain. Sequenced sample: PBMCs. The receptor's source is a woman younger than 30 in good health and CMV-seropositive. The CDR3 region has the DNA TGTGCCAGCAGCCCGATAATGGGGATCGAGGGCACTGAAGCTTTCTTT. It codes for CASSPIMGIEGTEAFF. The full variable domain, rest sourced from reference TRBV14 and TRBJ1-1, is EAGVTQFPSHSVIEKGQTVTLRCDPISGHDNLYWYRRVMGKEIKFLLHFVKESKQDESGMPNNRFLAERTGGTYSTLKVQPAELEDSGVYFCASSPIMGIEGTEAFFGQGTRLTVV.